Below are 8 T cell receptor beta chains sequenced from a single sample in a study of blood T cell repertoires in COVID-19. Only in-frame clones appear in the TCRdb table, and some are missing; sequencing was by immunoSEQ multiplex PCR. This sample has 76,000 or so clones, with around nine tenths found just once. The sample taken for sequencing was peripheral blood. These receptors originate from a human donor in a cohort sampled during active COVID-19.

The chain carries TRBV7-9 and TRBJ2-7; D call uncertain. Trimming removed 1 base from V and 3 bases from J, with 13 bases in between. The CDR3 extends over 15 amino acids. Germline V gene lookup returns CDR1 SEHNR and CDR2 FQNEAQ (reference sequence). CDR3 nucleotides: TGTGCCAGCAGCTTAGTATTGGGCAGAAGCTACGAGCAGTACTTC. The encoded protein is CASSLVLGRSYEQYF.

The J gene is TRBJ2-1, the V gene TRBV10-2, with D possibly matching TRBD2 (6 bases). V lost 1 base, J lost 10 bases, and 11 bases lay in between. The germline V gene encodes CDR1 WSHSY and CDR2 SAAADI. This CDR3 contains 13 residues. CDR3 coding DNA: TGCGCCAGCAGTGAGTTGGCGGGGTGGGAGCAGTTCTTC. Amino acids: CASSELAGWEQFF.

A single count supports this clone. The chain recombines TRBV3-1 (or the pseudogene TRBV3-2) with TRBJ1-6; D call uncertain. The CDR3 spans 13 residues. The V end was cut by 3 bases, the J end by 7 bases, with 7 bases between. Per the germline V gene, CDR1 is LGHDT and CDR2 is YNNKEL (reference sequence). The CDR3 here is CASSQQVNSPLHF. The CDR3 DNA reads TGTGCCAGCAGCCAGCAGGTAAATTCACCCCTCCACTTT.

This clone was detected once. This chain links TRBV7-9 with TRBJ2-2; the D is unclear. The CDR3 spans 13 residues. Between the trimmed V and J ends, which lost 7 bases and 5 bases, there was a span of 11 bases. The V gene's germline CDR1 is SEHNR and CDR2 FQNEAQ (reference sequence). CDR3: CASTSGGTGELFF. DNA of the CDR3: TGTGCCAGCACCTCAGGTGGAACCGGGGAGCTGTTTTTT.

The V call is TRBV4-2, the J call TRBJ2-2, with D perhaps TRBD2 (5 bases). The CDR3 is made up of 14 amino acids. The germline V gene encodes CDR1 LGHNA and CDR2 YNFKEQ. Trimming pared 1 base from V and 3 bases from J, leaving 6 bases between. CDR3 DNA sequence: TGTGCCAGCAGCCAAGGGCGGGACACCGGGGAGCTGTTTTTT. This encodes CASSQGRDTGELFF.

The chain employs TRBV12-3 or TRBV12-4 and TRBJ1-2, with D uncertain. The V end was cut by 5 bases, the J end by 3 bases, with 7 bases between. The length of the CDR3 is 12 residues. The CDR3 sequence: CASSGGDYGYTF. The CDR3 region has the DNA TGTGCCAGCAGTGGCGGGGACTATGGCTACACCTTC.

V and J are TRBV6-6 and TRBJ1-1, with 8 bases that match TRBD1. The CDR3 has 15 residues. Germline CDR1 is MNHNY and CDR2 is SVGAGI (reference sequence). The V and J ends lost 5 bases and 4 bases, in that order; junction bases with no gene match: 9. The CDR3 loop reads CASSPADRGVTEAFF. DNA for the CDR3: TGTGCCAGCAGTCCCGCCGACAGGGGTGTCACTGAAGCTTTCTTT.

Of note for this clone: A read error may produce the germline difference seen at one junction end. The CDR3, as DNA: TGTGCCAGCAGTATAGAAGCTCGGTATGGCTACACCTTC. Translation gives CASSIEARYGYTF. The gene calls are TRBV19 and TRBJ1-2, with D unresolved. The CDR3 loop spans 13 amino acids. CDR1 is LNHDA and CDR2 is SQIVND in the germline V gene (reference sequence).